The entry that follows covers one T cell receptor beta chain sequence. The antigen remains unidentified. V was pared by 4 bases and J by 0 bases, with 7 bases between. The CDR3 length is 13 residues. Germline CDR1 is DFQATT and CDR2 is SNEGSKA (reference sequence). The time point here: sample taken at primary tumor resection. One entry per CDR3 protein, called by TCRdb with MiXCR from the 5' RACE reads. Here the sample spans approximately 6,800 distinct CDR3 sequences, roughly 10% being singletons. The entry originates in a study of spatial heterogeneity in lung cancer. General observations from the study: Nonsynonymous mutation counts, ubiquitous and regional, were tracked by the respective counts of ubiquitous and regional expanded TCRs. The estimate shows that only around 7% of tumor T cells were covered for alpha and 12% to 15% for beta chains. Tracking of tumor mutation counts was seen in expanded intratumoral alpha and beta TCR counts.

The TCR was taken from a female donor with early-stage non-small cell lung cancer. The J gene is TRBJ1-5, the V gene TRBV20-1; D uncertain. The sample here was lung tumor tissue, taken at surgery. The CDR3 sequence is CSATAGSNQPQHF. CDR3 sequence (DNA): TGCAGTGCTACAGCTGGTAGCAATCAGCCCCAGCATTTT.